The entry below gives a single T cell receptor (beta chain) sequence along with its context. The CDR3 is 12 amino acids. Trimming removed 6 bases from V and 6 bases from J; junction bases left unmatched: 7. Germline V gene lookup returns CDR1 SQVTM and CDR2 ANQGSEA. These data belong to a study of low-dose radiotherapy and immunotherapy resistance in tumors. Overall study: Cohort 1 was given 0.5 Gy fractions every 2 weeks, 6.5 Gy in total. Cohort 2 received 1 Gy per fraction every two weeks, totaling 13 Gy over 26 weeks.

Donors received nivolumab, ipilimumab, aspirin, low-dose cyclophosphamide and low-dose radiotherapy. Alpha and beta chains were covered, as first-strand cDNA relied on TRAV- and TRBV-specific primers. TCR amplification ran roughly 20 PCR cycles using constant-region and V-primer adapter primers. mRNA that had been isolated underwent amplification through in vitro transcription. TCRdb recomputed calls from the reads with MiXCR, one row per CDR3 protein. The data show 10,000 to 15,000 distinct CDR3 sequences, 60% seen once. This chain links TRBV29-1 with TRBJ2-5, with 7 bases that match TRBD1. The clonotype comes from a human donor with advanced metastatic prostate, ovarian, gallbladder or colorectal cancer (not recorded which). This table probably holds off-target reads from a library built for another chain. The CDR3 spells CSVVRDRQTQYF. CDR3 in DNA: TGCAGCGTCGTCCGGGACAGACAGACCCAGTACTTC.